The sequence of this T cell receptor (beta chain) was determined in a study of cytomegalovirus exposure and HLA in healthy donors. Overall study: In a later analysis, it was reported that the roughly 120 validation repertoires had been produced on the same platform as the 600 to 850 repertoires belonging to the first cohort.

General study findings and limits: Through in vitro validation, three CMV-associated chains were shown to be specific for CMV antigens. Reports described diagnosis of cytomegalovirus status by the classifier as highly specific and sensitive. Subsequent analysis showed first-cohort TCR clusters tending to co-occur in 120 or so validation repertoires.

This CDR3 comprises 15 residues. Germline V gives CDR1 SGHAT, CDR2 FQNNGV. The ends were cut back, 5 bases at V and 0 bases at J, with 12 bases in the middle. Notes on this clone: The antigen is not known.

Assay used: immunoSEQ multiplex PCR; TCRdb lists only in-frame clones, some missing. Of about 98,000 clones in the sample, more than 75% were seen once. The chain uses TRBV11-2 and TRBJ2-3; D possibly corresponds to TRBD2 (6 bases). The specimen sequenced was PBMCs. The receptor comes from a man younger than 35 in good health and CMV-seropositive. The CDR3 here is CASSLRGTSTDTQYF. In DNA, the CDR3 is TGTGCCAGCAGCCTCCGAGGGACTAGCACAGATACGCAGTATTTT.